This T cell receptor beta chain was sequenced during a study of CD8 T cells in Susac syndrome. The RNA, roughly 0.45 to 1 ug, was put through reverse transcription using random hexamers. TCRdb fed the immunoSEQ multiplex PCR reads into MiXCR, producing one record per CDR3 protein. The table shows just under 95,000 distinct CDR3 sequences, with around 94% occurring only once. This clonotype came up once. Germline CDR1 SGHAT, CDR2 FQNNGV. The CDR3 is 13 amino acids. Trimming took 5 bases from V and 5 from J; bases not matched to a gene: 5. The TCR sequence derives from a human donor with Susac syndrome. The V gene is TRBV11-2, the J gene TRBJ2-5, with 7 positions matching TRBD1. The sample comprised CD4+ T cells from PBMCs. CDR3 sequence: CASSPTGVETQYF. CDR3 bases: TGTGCCAGCAGCCCCACAGGGGTCGAGACCCAGTACTTC.